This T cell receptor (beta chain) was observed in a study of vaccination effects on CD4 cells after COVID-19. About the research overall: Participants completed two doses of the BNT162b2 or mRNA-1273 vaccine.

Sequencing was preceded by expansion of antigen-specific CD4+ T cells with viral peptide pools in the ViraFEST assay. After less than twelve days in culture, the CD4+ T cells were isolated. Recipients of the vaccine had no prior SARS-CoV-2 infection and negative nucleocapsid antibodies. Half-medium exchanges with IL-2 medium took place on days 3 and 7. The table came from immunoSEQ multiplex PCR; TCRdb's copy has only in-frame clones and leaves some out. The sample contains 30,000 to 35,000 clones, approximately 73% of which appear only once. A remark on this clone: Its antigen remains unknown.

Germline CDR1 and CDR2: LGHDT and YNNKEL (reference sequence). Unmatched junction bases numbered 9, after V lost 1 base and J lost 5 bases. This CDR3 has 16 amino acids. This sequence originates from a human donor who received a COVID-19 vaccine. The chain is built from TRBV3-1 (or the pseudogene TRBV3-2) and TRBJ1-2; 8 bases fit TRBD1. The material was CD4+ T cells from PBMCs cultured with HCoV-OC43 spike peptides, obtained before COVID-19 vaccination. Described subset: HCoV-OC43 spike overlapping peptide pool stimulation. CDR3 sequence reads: CASSQVRSTGGYGYTF. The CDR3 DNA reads TGTGCCAGCAGCCAAGTAAGGTCCACAGGGGGATATGGCTACACCTTC.